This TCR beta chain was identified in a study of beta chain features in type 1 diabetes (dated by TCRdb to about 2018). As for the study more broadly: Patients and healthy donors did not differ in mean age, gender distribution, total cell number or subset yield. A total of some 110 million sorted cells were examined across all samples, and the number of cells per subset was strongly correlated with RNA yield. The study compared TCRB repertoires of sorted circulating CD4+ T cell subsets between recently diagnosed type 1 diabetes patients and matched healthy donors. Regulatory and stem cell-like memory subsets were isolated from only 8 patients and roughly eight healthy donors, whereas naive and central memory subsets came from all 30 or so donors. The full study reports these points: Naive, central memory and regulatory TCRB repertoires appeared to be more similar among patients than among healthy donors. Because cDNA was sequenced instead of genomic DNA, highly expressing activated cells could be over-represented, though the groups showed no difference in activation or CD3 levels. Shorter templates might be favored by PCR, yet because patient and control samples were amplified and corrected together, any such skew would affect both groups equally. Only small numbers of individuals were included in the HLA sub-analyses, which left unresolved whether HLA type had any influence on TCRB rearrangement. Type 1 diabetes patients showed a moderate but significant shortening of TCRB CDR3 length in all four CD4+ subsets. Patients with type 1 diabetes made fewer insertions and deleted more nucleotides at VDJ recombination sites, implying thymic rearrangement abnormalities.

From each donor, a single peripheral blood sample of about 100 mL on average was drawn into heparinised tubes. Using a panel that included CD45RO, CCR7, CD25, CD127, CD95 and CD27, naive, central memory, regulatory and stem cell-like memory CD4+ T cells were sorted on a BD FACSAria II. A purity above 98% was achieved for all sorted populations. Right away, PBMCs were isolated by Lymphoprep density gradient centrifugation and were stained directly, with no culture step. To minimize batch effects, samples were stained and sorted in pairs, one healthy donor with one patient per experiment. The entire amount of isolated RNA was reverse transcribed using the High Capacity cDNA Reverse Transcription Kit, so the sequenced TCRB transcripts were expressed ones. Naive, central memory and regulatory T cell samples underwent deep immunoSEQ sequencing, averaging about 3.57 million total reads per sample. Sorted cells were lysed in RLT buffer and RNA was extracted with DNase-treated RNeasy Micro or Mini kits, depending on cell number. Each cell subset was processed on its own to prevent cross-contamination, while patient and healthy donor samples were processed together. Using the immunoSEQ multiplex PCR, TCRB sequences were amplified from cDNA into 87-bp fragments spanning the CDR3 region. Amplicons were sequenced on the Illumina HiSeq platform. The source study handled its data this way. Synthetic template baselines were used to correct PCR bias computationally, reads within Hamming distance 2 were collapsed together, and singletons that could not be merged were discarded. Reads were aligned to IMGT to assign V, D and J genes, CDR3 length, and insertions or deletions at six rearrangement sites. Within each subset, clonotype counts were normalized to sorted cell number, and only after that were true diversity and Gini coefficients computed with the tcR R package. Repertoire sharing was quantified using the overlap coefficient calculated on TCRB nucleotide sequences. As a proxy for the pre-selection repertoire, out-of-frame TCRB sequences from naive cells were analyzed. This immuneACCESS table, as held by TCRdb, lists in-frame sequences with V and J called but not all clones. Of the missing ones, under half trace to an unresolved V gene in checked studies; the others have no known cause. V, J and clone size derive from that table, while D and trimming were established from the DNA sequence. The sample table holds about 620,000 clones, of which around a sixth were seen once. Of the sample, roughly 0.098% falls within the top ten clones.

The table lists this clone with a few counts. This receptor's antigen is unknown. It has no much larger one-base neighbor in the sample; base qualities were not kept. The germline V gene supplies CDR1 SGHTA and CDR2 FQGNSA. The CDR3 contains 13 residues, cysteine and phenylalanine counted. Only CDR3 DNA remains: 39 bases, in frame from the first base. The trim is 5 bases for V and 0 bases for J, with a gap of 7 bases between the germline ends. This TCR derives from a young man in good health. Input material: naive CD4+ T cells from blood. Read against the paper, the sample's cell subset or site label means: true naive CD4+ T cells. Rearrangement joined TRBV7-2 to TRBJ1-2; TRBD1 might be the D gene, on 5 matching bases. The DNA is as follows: TGTGCCAGCAGCACGACAGCTAACTATGGCTACACCTTC. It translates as CASSTTANYGYTF.